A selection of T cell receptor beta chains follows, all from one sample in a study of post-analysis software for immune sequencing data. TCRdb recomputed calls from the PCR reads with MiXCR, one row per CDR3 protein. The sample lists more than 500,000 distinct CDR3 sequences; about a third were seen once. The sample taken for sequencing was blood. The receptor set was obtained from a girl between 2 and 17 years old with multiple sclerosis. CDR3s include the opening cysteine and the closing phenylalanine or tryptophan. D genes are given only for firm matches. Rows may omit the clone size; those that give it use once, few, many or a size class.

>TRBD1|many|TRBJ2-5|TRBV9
TGTGCCAGCAGCCCCAGCTCAGGGGGCGGGGAGACCCAGTACTTC
CASSPSSGGGETQYF
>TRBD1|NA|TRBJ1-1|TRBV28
TGTGCCAGCAGTTTATACGGACAGGGGCGCACTGAAGCTTTCTTT
CASSLYGQGRTEAFF
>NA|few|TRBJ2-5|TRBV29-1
TGCAGCGTGGGGACTTCGTACCAAGAGACCCAGTACTTC
CSVGTSYQETQYF
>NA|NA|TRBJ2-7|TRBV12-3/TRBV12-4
TGTGCCAGCAGTGAAGGACAGACCTACGAGCAGTACTTC
CASSEGQTYEQYF
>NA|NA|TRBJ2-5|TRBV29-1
TGCAGCGTCGCGGTGGGGGAAGAGACCCAGTACTTC
CSVAVGEETQYF
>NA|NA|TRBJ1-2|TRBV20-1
TGCAGGGCTAGGTCAATTGGGGATGGCTACACCTTC
CRARSIGDGYTF
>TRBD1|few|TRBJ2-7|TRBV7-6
TGTGCCAGCAGCCCCCCGGGACAGACCTACGAGCAGTACTTC
CASSPPGQTYEQYF
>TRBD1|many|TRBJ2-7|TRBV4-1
TGCGCCAGCAGCCAAGCTCCGGCGGGGACAGGAACCTACGAGCAGTACTTC
CASSQAPAGTGTYEQYF
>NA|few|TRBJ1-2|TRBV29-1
TGCAGCGTTGAAGGACGGCTGGTTGGCTACACCTTC
CSVEGRLVGYTF
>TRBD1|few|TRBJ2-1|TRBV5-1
TGCGCCAGCAGCTGGGGACAGGCGGGTGGGAATGAGCAGTTCTTC
CASSWGQAGGNEQFF
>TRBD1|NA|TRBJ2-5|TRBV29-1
TGCAGCGGTGGGACAGATCAAGAGACCCAGTACTTC
CSGGTDQETQYF
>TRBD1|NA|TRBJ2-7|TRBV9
TGTGCCAGCAGCCAACAGGGGTGGAACTACGAGCAGTACTTC
CASSQQGWNYEQYF